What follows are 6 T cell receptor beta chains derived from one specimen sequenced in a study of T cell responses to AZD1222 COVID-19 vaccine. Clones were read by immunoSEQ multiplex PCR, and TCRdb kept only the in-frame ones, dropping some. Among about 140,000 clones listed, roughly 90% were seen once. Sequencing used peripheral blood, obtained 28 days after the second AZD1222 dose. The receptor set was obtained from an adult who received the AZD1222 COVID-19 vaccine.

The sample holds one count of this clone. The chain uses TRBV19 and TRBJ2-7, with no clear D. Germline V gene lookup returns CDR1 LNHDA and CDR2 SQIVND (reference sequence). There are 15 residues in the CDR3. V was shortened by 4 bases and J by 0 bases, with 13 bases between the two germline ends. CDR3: CASSKSAISSYEQYF. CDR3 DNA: TGTGCCAGTAGTAAGAGTGCGATCAGCTCCTACGAGCAGTACTTC.

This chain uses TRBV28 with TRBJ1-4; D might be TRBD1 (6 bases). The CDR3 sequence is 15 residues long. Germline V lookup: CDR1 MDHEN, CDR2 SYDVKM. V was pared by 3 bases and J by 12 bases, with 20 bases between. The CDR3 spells CASSLFRSVGGQLFF. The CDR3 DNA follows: TGTGCCAGCAGTTTGTTCAGGTCGGTAGGGGGACAACTGTTTTTT.

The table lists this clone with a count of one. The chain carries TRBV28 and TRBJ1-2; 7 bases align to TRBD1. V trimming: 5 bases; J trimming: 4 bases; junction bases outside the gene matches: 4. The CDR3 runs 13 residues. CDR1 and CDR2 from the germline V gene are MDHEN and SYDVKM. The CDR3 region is CASSGGQTYGYTF. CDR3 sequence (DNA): TGTGCCAGCAGTGGGGGACAGACCTATGGCTACACCTTC.

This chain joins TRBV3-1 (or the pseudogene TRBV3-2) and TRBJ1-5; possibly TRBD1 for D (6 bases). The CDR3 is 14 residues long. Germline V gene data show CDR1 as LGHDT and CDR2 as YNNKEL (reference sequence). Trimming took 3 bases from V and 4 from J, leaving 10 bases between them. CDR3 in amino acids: CASSHPGQNQPQHF. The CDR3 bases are TGTGCCAGCAGCCACCCCGGACAGAATCAGCCCCAGCATTTT.

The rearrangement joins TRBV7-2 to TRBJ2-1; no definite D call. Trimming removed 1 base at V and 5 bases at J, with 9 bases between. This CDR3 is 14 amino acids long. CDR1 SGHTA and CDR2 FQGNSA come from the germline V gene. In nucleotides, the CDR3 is TGTGCCAGCAGCTTAGGCCCGGCAAACAATGAGCAGTTCTTC. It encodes CASSLGPANNEQFF. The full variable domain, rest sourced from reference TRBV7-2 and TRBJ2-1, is GAGVSQSPSNKVTEKGKDVELRCDPISGHTALYWYRQSLGQGLEFLIYFQGNSAPDKSGLPSDRFSAERTGGSVSTLTIQRTQQEDSAVYLCASSLGPANNEQFFGPGTRLTVL.

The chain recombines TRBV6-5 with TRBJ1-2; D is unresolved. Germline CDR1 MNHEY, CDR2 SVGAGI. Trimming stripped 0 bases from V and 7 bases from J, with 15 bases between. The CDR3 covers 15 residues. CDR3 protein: CASSYSFGGSGGYTF. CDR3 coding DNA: TGTGCCAGCAGTTACTCGTTTGGTGGATCTGGTGGCTACACCTTC.